The 9 T cell receptor beta chains given below trace back to one sample, sequenced in a study of PD-1 blockade in mismatch repair-deficient tumors. The assay was immunoSEQ multiplex PCR, and TCRdb's table has in-frame clones only and misses some. In the table there are 100,000 or so clones, roughly four fifths of which are singletons. The sequencing used peripheral blood, collected about 33 weeks after starting pembrolizumab. The receptors come from an adult with mismatch repair-deficient cancer.

The V gene is TRBV6-5, the J gene TRBJ2-5; D is unclear. Trimming left V 0 bases short and J 4 bases short, with 15 bases between. CDR1 is MNHEY and CDR2 is SVGAGI in the germline V gene. CDR3 length: 16 amino acids. The CDR3 loop is CASSYSIAGSRETQYF. The DNA of the CDR3 is TGTGCCAGCAGTTACTCGATTGCAGGCTCTAGAGAGACCCAGTACTTC.

The chain links TRBV30 to TRBJ2-1; no reliable D call. This CDR3 spans 11 amino acids. CDR1 GTSNPN and CDR2 SVGIG come from the germline V gene (reference sequence). Trimming took off 4 bases at V and 4 bases at J, with 5 bases between the two ends. The CDR3 spells CAWTEYNEQFF. The CDR3 DNA reads TGTGCCTGGACAGAATACAATGAGCAGTTCTTC.

The chain uses TRBV5-1 and TRBJ2-7; perhaps TRBD1 as D (6 bases). The germline V gene has CDR1 SGHRS and CDR2 YFSETQ. The CDR3 covers 16 residues. V was clipped by 9 bases and J by 0 bases, with 22 bases between them. The CDR3 coding sequence is TGCGCCAATCTGGGACAAGACGAGAGAACCTCCTACGAGCAGTACTTC. It is translated as CANLGQDERTSYEQYF.

The chain uses TRBV29-1 and TRBJ1-3; D is undetermined. CDR3 length equals 12 residues. Trimming left V 7 bases short and J 0 bases short, with 7 bases between. Germline CDR1 is SQVTM and CDR2 is ANQGSEA. CDR3 in amino acids: CSATLSGNTIYF. CDR3 sequence (DNA): TGCAGCGCGACCCTCTCTGGAAACACCATATATTTT.

The rearrangement links TRBV11-2 to TRBJ2-5, with D possibly TRBD1 on 6 matching bases. CDR3 length equals 14 residues. V lost 5 bases, J lost 2 bases, and 12 bases lay in between. Germline CDR1 SGHAT, CDR2 FQNNGV. The CDR3: CASSIGQTQETQYF. The CDR3 coding sequence is TGTGCCAGCAGCATAGGACAGACACAAGAGACCCAGTACTTC.

The chain uses TRBV19 and TRBJ1-3; the match to TRBD1 covers 7 bases. This CDR3 contains 14 residues. V lost 7 bases to trimming and J lost 0 bases; unmatched junction nucleotides: 3. Per germline, CDR1 LNHDA and CDR2 SQIVND (reference sequence). The CDR3 sequence: CASKGQISGNTIYF. The CDR3 DNA reads as TGTGCCAGTAAGGGACAGATCTCTGGAAACACCATATATTTT.

The DNA of the CDR3 is TGTGCCAGCAGCTTAAGCTTCCAGAACACTGAAGCTTTCTTT. Protein: CASSLSFQNTEAFF. The chain recombines TRBV7-3 with TRBJ1-1; D is uncertain. Trimming pared 1 base from V and 1 base from J, leaving 7 bases between. CDR3 length: 14 amino acids. Germline CDR1 and CDR2: SGHTA and FQGTGA.

J is TRBJ1-2 and V is TRBV19; 8 nucleotides match TRBD1. CDR1 and CDR2 (germline): LNHDA, SQIVND (reference sequence). The CDR3 sequence is 13 residues long. The ends lost 9 bases at V and 6 bases at J; junction bases unmatched: 9. CDR3 loop: CASGQGLFNGYTF. CDR3 sequence (DNA): TGTGCCAGCGGACAGGGATTATTCAATGGCTACACCTTC. The whole variable domain, remainder taken from reference TRBV19 and TRBJ1-2, is DGGITQSPKYLFRKEGQNVTLSCEQNLNHDAMYWYRQDPGQGLRLIYYSQIVNDFQKGDIAEGYSVSREKKESFPLTVTSAQKNPTAFYLCASGQGLFNGYTFGSGTRLTVV.

This clone has just a few counts. This chain connects TRBV4-1 to TRBJ2-7; D may be TRBD1 or TRBD2 (5 bases each). Germline V gene data show CDR1 as MGHRA and CDR2 as YSYEKL. V was cut by 0 bases and J by 7 bases, with 16 bases left in between. This CDR3 comprises 15 residues. This CDR3 reads CASSQDEGTAREQYF. CDR3 DNA sequence: TGCGCCAGCAGCCAAGACGAGGGGACGGCGAGGGAGCAGTACTTC.